The 8 T cell receptor beta chains below all came from one sample that was sequenced in a study of Ad26.COV2.S vaccination and SARS-CoV-2 variants. Noted treatment: around 19 received Ad26.COV2.S at low or high dose, single or two shots; about five received placebo; per-sample allocation not given. All samples were drawn on day 63, counting from the first vaccine or placebo injection. Sequencing was performed with immunoSEQ multiplex PCR; in TCRdb, only in-frame clones are kept and a portion is missing. The sample has 350,000 to 500,000 clones; 90% are singletons. Sequencing used peripheral blood, obtained in a trial of Ad26.COV2.S vaccine versus placebo. The source is a person aged 18-60 years who received the Ad26.COV2.S COVID-19 vaccine or a placebo.

CDR3 amino acids: CASSRTSGQSYNEQFF. The CDR3 nucleotides are TGCGCCAGCAGCAGGACTAGCGGACAGTCCTACAATGAGCAGTTCTTC. This rearrangement joins TRBV4-3 to TRBJ2-1, with 10 bases identical to TRBD2. The CDR3 has 16 residues. The junction had 5 bases not matched to a gene; V was cut back by 5 bases and J by 1 base. CDR1 is LGHNA and CDR2 is YSLEER in the germline V gene.

The chain links TRBV27 to TRBJ2-1; D is ambiguous. The germline gives CDR1 MNHEY, CDR2 SMNVEV (reference sequence). V dropped 6 bases and J dropped 9 bases, with 9 bases sitting between them. The CDR3 is 11 amino acids. The CDR3 here is CASRARSEQFF. For the CDR3, the DNA is TGTGCCAGCAGGGCAAGAAGTGAGCAGTTCTTC.

This chain joins TRBV14 and TRBJ2-1, with 10 bases aligning to TRBD2. This CDR3 is built from 15 residues. Germline-derived CDR1 and CDR2 are SGHDN and FVKESK. The junction had 0 bases not matched to a gene; V was cut back by 2 bases and J by 2 bases. Written as DNA, the CDR3 is TGTGCCAGCAGCCAAACTAGCGGGGCCTACAATGAGCAGTTCTTC. This sequence encodes CASSQTSGAYNEQFF.

The chain joins TRBV11-2 to TRBJ2-2; TRBD2 agrees at 8 bases. V trimming: 6 bases; J trimming: 1 base; junction bases outside the gene matches: 7. The CDR3 contains 16 residues. CDR1 is SGHAT, CDR2 FQNNGV, per germline. In nucleotides, the CDR3 is TGTGCCAGCAGGAGCGTAGCGGGACTGAACACCGGGGAGCTGTTTTTT. Translating gives CASRSVAGLNTGELFF.

The chain is built from TRBV19 and TRBJ2-2, with 8 bases that match TRBD2. The CDR3 covers 15 residues. The V gene end was trimmed by 5 bases and the J gene end by 4 bases; junction bases not matched to a gene: 6. Per the germline V gene, CDR1 is LNHDA and CDR2 is SQIVND (reference sequence). The CDR3 reads CASSPQTSVTGELFF. The CDR3 DNA is TGTGCCAGTAGTCCTCAGACTAGCGTCACCGGGGAGCTGTTTTTT.

The J gene is TRBJ2-1, the V gene TRBV27; 7 bases fit TRBD2. V dropped 3 bases and J dropped 5; count of bases not matched to a gene: 7. The CDR3 totals 15 residues. Germline V gene lookup returns CDR1 MNHEY and CDR2 SMNVEV (reference sequence). Here the CDR3 reads CASSFMASGDNEQFF. The CDR3 DNA is TGTGCCAGCAGTTTTATGGCTAGCGGAGACAATGAGCAGTTCTTC.

This chain uses TRBV7-9 with TRBJ2-5, with 7 positions matching TRBD2. Germline V gene sequence: CDR1 SEHNR, CDR2 FQNEAQ (reference sequence). This CDR3 contains 14 residues. Trimming at V came to 5 bases and at J to 5 bases, leaving 8 bases not matched to a gene. CDR3 DNA: TGTGCCAGCAGCCAGAGCGGGATTGGGGAGACCCAGTACTTC. Its protein product is CASSQSGIGETQYF.

For this clone: At one end the junction does not follow the germline gene, possibly because of a read error. This chain joins TRBV7-2 and TRBJ2-3, with D possibly being TRBD2 (5 bases). Per the germline V gene, CDR1 is SGHTA and CDR2 is FQGNSA. The CDR3 runs 14 residues. CDR3 in amino acids: CASSLGRRPDTQYF. CDR3 bases: TGTGCCAGCAGTTTAGGACGGAGGCCAGATACGCAGTATTTT.